This T cell receptor (beta chain) was retrieved from a study of T cell responses to AZD1222 COVID-19 vaccine. The study's findings and limits: Sampling captured repertoires only after the peak T cell response. Clonal diversity may have been underestimated in mostly white British donors.

This clone was counted once. The antigen is not known. From germline, CDR1 is LNHDA and CDR2 SQIVND (reference sequence). The CDR3 is 13 amino acids. Trimming removed 10 bases at V and 7 bases at J, with 17 bases between. Assay: immunoSEQ multiplex PCR; the TCRdb copy retains only in-frame clones and omits some. The sample has about 140,000 clones, 90% seen once. The material was peripheral blood, obtained on day 0 of AZD1222 vaccination. The V call is TRBV19, the J call TRBJ1-5; no definite D call. The receptor's source is an adult in good health. CDR3 loop: CATGEQGPQPQHF. The CDR3 DNA reads TGTGCCACCGGGGAACAAGGGCCGCAGCCCCAGCATTTT. The variable domain in full, completed from reference TRBV19 and TRBJ1-5, reads DGGITQSPKYLFRKEGQNVTLSCEQNLNHDAMYWYRQDPGQGLRLIYYSQIVNDFQKGDIAEGYSVSREKKESFPLTVTSAQKNPTAFYLCATGEQGPQPQHFGDGTRLSIL.